The subject of this entry is one T cell receptor (beta chain). The CDR3 extends over 11 amino acids. Germline V lookup: CDR1 ENHRY, CDR2 SYGVKD. V lost 9 bases and J lost 1, with 6 bases in between. The sample belongs to a study of blood T cell repertoires in COVID-19. Study summary: From T cells, B-cell-depleted T cells, or PBMCs came the material, which was cDNA or gDNA.

Original analysis: By means of reference gene primer amplification, nucleated cell counts were estimated. Profiling relied on immunoSEQ multiplex PCR, and the TCRdb table lists in-frame clones only, not all of them. The V and J calls and clone size come from that table; D and trimming were worked out from the DNA. The sample holds approximately 210,000 clones, around 84% seen once. The TCR comes from a human donor in a cohort sampled during active COVID-19. Input material: peripheral blood. The chain uses TRBV10-3 and TRBJ1-1; D unclear. CDR3 residues: CAISQNTEAFF. The CDR3 bases are TGTGCCATAAGCCAGAACACTGAAGCTTTCTTT.